These T cell receptor beta chains were read from a single sample in a study of T cells in localized non-small cell lung cancer. TCRdb's table, derived via immunoSEQ multiplex PCR, lists solely in-frame clones and lacks some. The profile shows approximately 43,000 clones, about 85% of them singletons. Sequenced here: peripheral blood, sampled before any cancer treatment. The source is a woman aged 18-50 years with stage III lung adenocarcinoma. Each CDR3 is given with its conserved first and last residue. The D gene is left open where the match is weak. A row's size may be missing; if present it is once, few, many or a size class.

j_call v_call d_call clone_size cdr3_nt cdr3_aa
TRBJ2-3 TRBV12-5 TRBD2 . TGTGCTAGTGGGGCGGGGGGCCCCGCAAGCACAGATACGCAGTATTTT CASGAGGPASTDTQYF
TRBJ2-7 TRBV18 . . TGTGCCAGCTCAGAAACGAACGAGCAGTACTTC CASSETNEQYF
TRBJ2-5 TRBV7-9 . . TGTGCCAGCAGCCCGACAGGTCGCGGGGAGACCCAGTACTTC CASSPTGRGETQYF
TRBJ2-5 TRBV2 TRBD2 . TGTGCCTTTTCGACAGGGCTAGCGGGGGGCCAAGAGACCCAGTACTTC CAFSTGLAGGQETQYF
TRBJ2-1 TRBV5-6 TRBD2 . TGTGCCAGCAGTGTGAGGTCTAGCGGGTCGTGGTCGGTCAATGAGCAGTTCTTC CASSVRSSGSWSVNEQFF
TRBJ1-2 TRBV5-6 . . TGTGCCAGCAGGCGCGACGGAAACTATGGCTACACCTTC CASRRDGNYGYTF
TRBJ2-2 TRBV7-3 . . TGTGCCAGCAACTTAACGGGGGACTCCGGGGAGCTGTTTTTT CASNLTGDSGELFF
TRBJ2-3 TRBV15 . . TGTGCCACCAGCAGGTCGTTGGATACGCAGTATTTT CATSRSLDTQYF
TRBJ2-1 TRBV5-6 TRBD2 . TGTGCCAGCAGCTTGAGGCGGGGGGGCTCCTACAATGAGCAGTTCTTC CASSLRRGGSYNEQFF
TRBJ2-2 TRBV9 . . TGTGCCAGCAACCCGGACTCGTACACCGGGGAGCTGTTTTTT CASNPDSYTGELFF
TRBJ2-1 TRBV7-3 . . TGTGCCAGCTCCTCCGAAACATACAATGAGCAGTTCTTC CASSSETYNEQFF
TRBJ2-5 TRBV5-1 . . TGCGCCAGCAGCTTGGAGGGGTTCCAAGAGACCCAGTACTTC CASSLEGFQETQYF
TRBJ2-3 TRBV5-6 TRBD1 . TGTGCCAGCACCCTATTGGGGACAGAAAGCACAGATACGCAGTATTTT CASTLLGTESTDTQYF
TRBJ2-5 TRBV27 TRBD2 . TGTGCCAGCAAGAGCCTAGCGGGGCAAGAGACCCAGTACTTC CASKSLAGQETQYF
TRBJ2-1 TRBV19 TRBD2 . TGTGCCAGTAGTATCCTGACTAGCGGGGCACCCCGTGAGCAGTTCTTC CASSILTSGAPREQFF
TRBJ2-6 TRBV28 . . TGTGCCAGCAGTCGGGACTTAGGGGCCGGGGCCAACGTCCTGACTTTC CASSRDLGAGANVLTF
TRBJ1-1 TRBV6-1 . . TGTGCCAGCAGTAGACTGACGAACACTGAAGCTTTCTTT CASSRLTNTEAFF
TRBJ1-6 TRBV19 . few TGTGCCAGTAGTGCCGGGACACAACCTAATTCACCCCTCCACTTT CASSAGTQPNSPLHF
TRBJ1-1 TRBV27 . . TGTGCCAGCAGTCCCCGGGACCACACTGAAGCTTTCTTT CASSPRDHTEAFF
TRBJ2-5 TRBV11-2 TRBD1 . TGTGCCAGCAGAAACGGACAGGGCCAAGAGACCCAGTACTTC CASRNGQGQETQYF
TRBJ2-7 TRBV19 TRBD1 . TGTGCCAGTAGTATACTCGGACAGGGGGCTCAAAGCTCCTACGAGCAGTACTTC CASSILGQGAQSSYEQYF
TRBJ2-7 TRBV2 . . TGTGCCAGCAGTGTCAGATCCTACGAGCAGTACTTC CASSVRSYEQYF
TRBJ2-5 TRBV7-3 . . TGTGCCAGCAGCCAGGGAACTGGGGCCATTAACTTC CASSQGTGAINF
TRBJ2-3 TRBV6-5 . . TGTGCCAGCAGCCCCTCGTCGGATACGCAGTATTTT CASSPSSDTQYF
TRBJ1-6 TRBV30 . . TGTGCCTGGAGTCCCCTGGTTGACTCACCCCTCCACTTT CAWSPLVDSPLHF
TRBJ2-3 TRBV7-2 . . TGTGCCAGCAGCTTAGACAGATCGGCAGATACGCAGTATTTT CASSLDRSADTQYF
TRBJ1-5 TRBV2 . . TGTGCCAGCAGTCGAAAGACGGGGCTTAACCAGCATTTT CASSRKTGLNQHF
TRBJ1-3 TRBV9 . . TGTGCCAGCAGCCGAAGGTCCAACTCTGGAAACACCATATATTTT CASSRRSNSGNTIYF
TRBJ2-3 TRBV6-1 . . TGTGCCAGCAGCGGGGGGCGAACGGATACGCAGTATTTT CASSGGRTDTQYF
TRBJ2-5 TRBV18 TRBD1 medium-sized TGTGCCAGCTCACAGGACAGGCGAGGAGCCCAGTACTTC CASSQDRRGAQYF
TRBJ2-2 TRBV5-1 . . TGCGCCAGCAGCTTGCGGGACTCCCGGGCGGAGCTGTTTTTT CASSLRDSRAELFF
TRBJ1-5 TRBV19 . . TGTGCCAGTAGTATAGCCAGCGGAAGCAATCAGCCCCAGCATTTT CASSIASGSNQPQHF
TRBJ2-5 TRBV5-6 . . TGTGCCAGCAGCTTGTTGTCTAAACGGGTTGAGGAGACCCAGTACTTC CASSLLSKRVEETQYF
TRBJ2-1 TRBV11-1 TRBD2 . TGTGCCAGCAGCCGCGGCCCAGGCGGGGGAGTGAATGAGCAGTTCTTC CASSRGPGGGVNEQFF
TRBJ1-1 TRBV6-6 . . TGTGCCAGCAGTTCAAACGACAGGAACACTGAAGCTTTCTTT CASSSNDRNTEAFF
TRBJ2-7 TRBV19 TRBD1 . TGTGCCAGTAGTAGGAAAGGACAGGGGGCCCGATACGAGCAGTACTTC CASSRKGQGARYEQYF
TRBJ1-1 TRBV18 . few TGTGCCAGCTCACCAATCCACGGAAAAGACACTGAAGCTTTCTTT CASSPIHGKDTEAFF
TRBJ1-2 TRBV28 . . TGTGCCAGCAGGCCGACAGCTAACTATGGCTACACCTTC CASRPTANYGYTF
TRBJ2-7 TRBV11-2 TRBD2 . TGTGCCAGCAGCTTGACTAGCGGGGTATCCTACGAGCAGTACTTC CASSLTSGVSYEQYF
TRBJ1-4 TRBV6-1 . once TGTGCCAGCAGTGTGGTCGCGGGTTTGGGAAATGAAAAACTGTTTTTT CASSVVAGLGNEKLFF
TRBJ2-1 TRBV5-4 . . TGTGCCAGCAGCGGGTCTTCGGTTGTATCGTACAATGAGCAGTTCTTC CASSGSSVVSYNEQFF
TRBJ2-3 TRBV9 . . TGTGCCAGCAGCGTAGTGGCTAGCGAAGCTGATACGCAGTATTTT CASSVVASEADTQYF
TRBJ1-2 TRBV7-2 . . TGTGCCAGCAGCTTAGGGGCGGGAAACTATGGCTACACCTTC CASSLGAGNYGYTF
TRBJ2-7 TRBV15 . . TGTGCCACCAGCAGAGATTCGGGGCAAAACCTACGAGAGCAGTACTTC CATSRDSGQNLREQYF
TRBJ2-7 TRBV6-1 TRBD1 . TGTGCCAGCAGTGAAGCGTGGGACAGATACGAGCAGTACTTC CASSEAWDRYEQYF
TRBJ1-1 TRBV4-1 . . TGCGCCAGCAGCCAAGAGGGACGGACGAACACTGAAGCTTTCTTT CASSQEGRTNTEAFF
TRBJ2-5 TRBV7-9 . . TGTGCCAGCAGCTTAGCGGGGGGGCTAAGTGGTAAGACCCAGTACTTC CASSLAGGLSGKTQYF
TRBJ1-1 TRBV6-1 . . TGTGCCAGCAGTGCTCAGGGGACGAACACTGAAGCTTTCTTT CASSAQGTNTEAFF
TRBJ2-5 TRBV7-9 . . TGTGCCAGCAGCGATACTACAGGGAGGGTTGTTCAGTACTTC CASSDTTGRVVQYF
TRBJ2-7 TRBV6-1 . . TGTGCCAGCAGTGAAGAATACAACCCAACAGACGAGCAGTACTTC CASSEEYNPTDEQYF
TRBJ1-4 TRBV14 . . TGTGCCAGCAGCCAACTACAGGGTACGGGGGAAAAACTGTTTTTT CASSQLQGTGEKLFF
TRBJ1-5 TRBV30 . . TGTGCCTGGAGTGACACAGGTCTAGGACAGCCCCAGCATTTT CAWSDTGLGQPQHF
TRBJ1-2 TRBV6-6 TRBD1 . TGTGCCAGCAGTTCGACAGGGTATGCTGGCTACACCTTC CASSSTGYAGYTF
TRBJ1-2 TRBV13 TRBD1 . TGTGCCAGCAGCTTAGGGGACAGGGTTGGCTACACCTTC CASSLGDRVGYTF